This T cell receptor beta chain was sequenced during a study of blood T cells in healthy people across ages. Study-wide results and caveats: Both higher diversity and more naive CD4+ cells marked long-lived donors when set against aged donors. A roughly linear fall in TCR beta diversity per million T cells was seen with increasing age.

This CDR3 contains 16 residues. Germline CDR1 reads SGHTA; CDR2 reads FQGNSA. V lost 0 bases and J lost 6; bases outside the gene matches: 8. This clonotype was detected once. Its antigen is unknown. It was with a sample-barcoded 5' primer and a J-beta primer mix that a second PCR of about 6 to 12 cycles was run. Each cDNA molecule, via a template-switch adaptor with 12 random nucleotides, was tagged. Via MiXCR, TCRdb re-called the 5' RACE reads, giving one row per CDR3 protein. The sample holds about 1.4 million distinct CDR3 sequences, approximately 59% seen once. The sample comprised blood. The sequence came from a man aged 18 to 29 in good health. The V and J genes are TRBV7-2 and TRBJ1-5, with 7 bases matching TRBD1. In nucleotides, the CDR3 is TGTGCCAGCAGCTTAGCGCCGGCAGGGGGTGGTCAGCCCCAGCATTTT. Protein product: CASSLAPAGGGQPQHF.